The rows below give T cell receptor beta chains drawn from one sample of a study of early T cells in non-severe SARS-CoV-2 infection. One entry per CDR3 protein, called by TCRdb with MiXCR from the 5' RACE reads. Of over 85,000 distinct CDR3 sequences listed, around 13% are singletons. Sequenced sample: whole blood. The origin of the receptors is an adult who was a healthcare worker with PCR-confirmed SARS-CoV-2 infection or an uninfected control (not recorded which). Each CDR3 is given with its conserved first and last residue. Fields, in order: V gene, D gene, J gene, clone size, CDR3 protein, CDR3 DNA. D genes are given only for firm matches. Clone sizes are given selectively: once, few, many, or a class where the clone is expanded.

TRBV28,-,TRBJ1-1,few,CATTLTGTNTEAFF,TGTGCCACCACACTTACAGGGACGAACACTGAAGCTTTCTTT
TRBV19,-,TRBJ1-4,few,CASSISREEKLFF,TGTGCCAGTAGTATCTCTCGAGAGGAAAAACTGTTTTTT
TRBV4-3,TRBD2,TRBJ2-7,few,CASSQDASGSYEQYF,TGCGCCAGCAGCCAAGACGCGAGCGGGAGTTATGAGCAGTACTTC
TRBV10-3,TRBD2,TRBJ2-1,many,CAISESLAGSYNEQFF,TGTGCCATCAGTGAGTCGCTAGCGGGCTCCTACAATGAGCAGTTCTTC
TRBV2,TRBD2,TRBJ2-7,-,CASSLAGGDYEQYF,TGTGCCAGCAGCCTAGCGGGGGGCGACTACGAGCAGTACTTC
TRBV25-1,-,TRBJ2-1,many,CASSEVVQGLYNEQFF,TGTGCCAGCAGTGAAGTGGTGCAGGGCTTGTACAATGAGCAGTTCTTC
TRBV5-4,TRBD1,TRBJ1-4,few,CASSSGQDGNEKLFF,TGTGCCAGCAGCAGCGGACAGGACGGGAATGAAAAACTGTTTTTT
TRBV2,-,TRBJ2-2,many,CASSADRNTGELFF,TGTGCCAGCAGTGCTGACAGGAACACCGGGGAGCTGTTTTTT
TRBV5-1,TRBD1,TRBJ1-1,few,CASSGRAGQGTGGIAEAFF,TGCGCCAGCAGCGGGAGGGCTGGACAGGGGACTGGGGGAATCGCTGAAGCTTTCTTT
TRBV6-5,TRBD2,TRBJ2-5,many,CASSQGGTETQYF,TGTGCCAGCAGTCAGGGAGGGACGGAGACCCAGTACTTC
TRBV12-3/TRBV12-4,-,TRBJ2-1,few,CASSSIPSQNYNEQFF,TGTGCCAGCAGTTCTATCCCTAGCCAGAATTACAATGAGCAGTTCTTC
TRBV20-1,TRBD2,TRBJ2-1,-,CSARDRLAGGIYNEQFF,TGCAGTGCTAGAGATCGGCTAGCGGGAGGGATATACAATGAGCAGTTCTTC
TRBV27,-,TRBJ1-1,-,CASSPRPGQLNTEAFF,TGTGCCAGCAGTCCAAGACCTGGACAGTTGAACACTGAAGCTTTCTTT
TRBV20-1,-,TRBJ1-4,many,CSARWTALEGEFF,TGCAGTGCTAGGTGGACAGCCCTAGAAGGAGAATTTTTT
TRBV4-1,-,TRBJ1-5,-,CASIQQPLNSNKPQHF,TGCGCCAGCATCCAACAGCCTCTTAATAGCAATAAGCCCCAGCATTTT
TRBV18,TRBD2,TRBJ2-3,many,CASSPIELAGDTQYF,TGTGCCAGCTCACCGATAGAGTTAGCGGGAGATACGCAGTATTTT
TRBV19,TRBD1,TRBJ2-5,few,CASSSGTGKETQYF,TGTGCCAGTAGCTCCGGGACAGGGAAAGAGACCCAGTACTTC
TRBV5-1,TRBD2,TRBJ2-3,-,CASSRRLAGATDTQYF,TGCGCCAGCAGCCGTCGACTAGCGGGAGCGACAGATACGCAGTATTTT
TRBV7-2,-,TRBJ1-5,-,CASSLEQEGPQHF,TGTGCCAGCAGCTTAGAACAGGAAGGGCCCCAGCATTTT
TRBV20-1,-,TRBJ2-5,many,CSATPGHGRGAQYF,TGCAGTGCTACCCCGGGACATGGGAGAGGGGCCCAGTACTTC
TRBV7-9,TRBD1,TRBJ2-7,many,CASSSGQGRKGQYF,TGTGCCAGCAGCTCTGGACAGGGGAGAAAGGGGCAGTACTTC
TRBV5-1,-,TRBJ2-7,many,CASSLVARGYEQYF,TGCGCCAGCAGCTTGGTTGCTAGGGGCTACGAGCAGTACTTC
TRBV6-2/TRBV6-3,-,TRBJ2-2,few,CASIKQGSTGELFF,TGTGCCAGCATCAAACAGGGTAGCACCGGGGAGCTGTTTTTT
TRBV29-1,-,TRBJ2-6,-,CSVEDQNSGANVLTF,TGCAGCGTTGAAGATCAGAACTCTGGGGCCAACGTCCTGACTTTC
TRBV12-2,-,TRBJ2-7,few,CASRLAPGGEQYF,TGTGCAAGTCGCCTCGCCCCCGGGGGCGAGCAGTACTTC
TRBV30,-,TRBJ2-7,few,CACDRTGEQYF,TGTGCCTGCGACAGGACGGGAGAGCAGTACTTC
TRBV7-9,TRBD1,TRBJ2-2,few,CASSLPGQVTGELFF,TGTGCCAGCAGCTTACCGGGACAGGTCACCGGGGAGCTGTTTTTT
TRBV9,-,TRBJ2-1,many,CASSVAGGGADNEQFF,TGTGCCAGCAGCGTAGCCGGAGGGGGCGCCGACAATGAGCAGTTCTTC
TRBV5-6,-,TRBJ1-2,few,CASSWQDYGYTF,TGTGCCAGCAGCTGGCAGGACTATGGCTACACCTTC
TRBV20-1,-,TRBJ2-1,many,CSATHPSSYNEQFF,TGCAGTGCTACCCACCCCAGCTCCTACAATGAGCAGTTCTTC
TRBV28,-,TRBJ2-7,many,CASMRPFGEQYF,TGTGCCAGCATGCGGCCATTTGGCGAGCAGTACTTC
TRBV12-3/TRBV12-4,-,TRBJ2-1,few,CASREGAGTWDNEQFF,TGTGCCAGCAGGGAGGGCGCTGGGACATGGGACAATGAGCAGTTCTTC
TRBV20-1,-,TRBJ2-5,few,CSARQSAETQYF,TGCAGTGCTAGACAGAGCGCGGAGACCCAGTACTTC
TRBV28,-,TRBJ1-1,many,CASSPPGTEAFF,TGTGCCAGCAGTCCCCCCGGTACTGAAGCTTTCTTT
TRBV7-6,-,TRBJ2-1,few,CASSLAPGQTYNEQFF,TGTGCCAGCAGCTTAGCGCCGGGCCAGACCTACAATGAGCAGTTCTTC
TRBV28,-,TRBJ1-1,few,CASSPGPTEAFF,TGTGCCAGCAGCCCTGGTCCGACTGAAGCTTTCTTT
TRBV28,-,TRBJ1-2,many,CASSLRGEVMVGYTF,TGTGCCAGCAGTTTAAGGGGCGAGGTCATGGTAGGCTACACCTTC
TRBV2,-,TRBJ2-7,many,CASSGLQTSDEQYF,TGTGCCAGCAGTGGGTTGCAGACATCGGACGAGCAGTACTTC
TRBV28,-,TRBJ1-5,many,CASGGQPQHF,TGTGCCAGCGGGGGCCAGCCCCAGCATTTT
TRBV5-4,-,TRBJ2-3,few,CASSPAVTDTQYF,TGTGCCAGCAGCCCGGCGGTAACAGATACGCAGTATTTT
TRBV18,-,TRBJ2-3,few,CASSPEGTEVDTQYF,TGTGCCAGCTCACCAGAGGGAACGGAAGTAGATACGCAGTATTTT
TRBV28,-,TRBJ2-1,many,CASILRNEQFF,TGTGCCAGCATTTTAAGGAATGAGCAGTTCTTC
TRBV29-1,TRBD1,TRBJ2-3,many,CSVDPQGSTDTQYF,TGCAGCGTTGACCCACAGGGGAGCACAGATACGCAGTATTTT
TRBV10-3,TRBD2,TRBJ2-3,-,CAAGEGLVQYF,TGTGCCGCGGGGGAGGGACTTGTGCAGTATTTT
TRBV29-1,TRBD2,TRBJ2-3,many,CSVLTSGSTDTQYF,TGCAGCGTTTTGACTAGCGGGAGCACAGATACGCAGTATTTT
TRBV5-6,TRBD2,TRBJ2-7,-,CASSLGSAGVEQYF,TGTGCCAGCAGCTTGGGAAGCGCGGGGGTCGAGCAGTACTTC
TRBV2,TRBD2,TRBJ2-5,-,CASSSPPGAGGTETQYF,TGTGCCAGCTCCTCCCCCCCCGGGGCGGGAGGGACGGAGACCCAGTACTTC